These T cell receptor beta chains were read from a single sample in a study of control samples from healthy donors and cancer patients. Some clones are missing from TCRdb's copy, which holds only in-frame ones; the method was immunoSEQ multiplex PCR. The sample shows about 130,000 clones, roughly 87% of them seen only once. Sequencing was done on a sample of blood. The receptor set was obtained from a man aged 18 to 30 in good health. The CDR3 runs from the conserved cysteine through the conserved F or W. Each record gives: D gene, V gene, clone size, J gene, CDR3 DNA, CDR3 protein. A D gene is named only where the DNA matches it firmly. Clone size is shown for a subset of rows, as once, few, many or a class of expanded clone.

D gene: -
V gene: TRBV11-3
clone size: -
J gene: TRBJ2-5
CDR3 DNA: TGTGCCAGCAGCTTAGGAGCATTGGAGACCCAGTACTTC
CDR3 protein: CASSLGALETQYF

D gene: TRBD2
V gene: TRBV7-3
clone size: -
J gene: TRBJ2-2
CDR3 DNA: TGTGCCAGCAGCTTAATTGGGACTAGCGTGCCCGGGGAGCTGTTTTTT
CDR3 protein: CASSLIGTSVPGELFF

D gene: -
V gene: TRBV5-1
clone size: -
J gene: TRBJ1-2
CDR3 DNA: TGCGCCAGCCGGGCAGCAAACTATGGCTACACCTTC
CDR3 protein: CASRAANYGYTF

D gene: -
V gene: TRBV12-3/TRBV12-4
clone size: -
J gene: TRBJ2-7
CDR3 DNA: TGTGCCAGCAGTTTAGGGATTACCTACGAGCAGTACTTC
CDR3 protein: CASSLGITYEQYF

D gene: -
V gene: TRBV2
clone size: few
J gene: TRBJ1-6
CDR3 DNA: TGTGCCAGCAGTGTACAGGGATCTCTTGATTCACCCCTCCACTTT
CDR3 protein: CASSVQGSLDSPLHF

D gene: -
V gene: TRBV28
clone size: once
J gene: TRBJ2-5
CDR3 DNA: TGTGCCAGCGGGGATCGCGGGTTCCAAGAGACCCAGTACTTC
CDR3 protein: CASGDRGFQETQYF

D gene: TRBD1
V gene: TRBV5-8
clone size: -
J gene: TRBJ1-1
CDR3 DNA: TGTGCCAGCAGCTTGGTAGACCGGGACAGGGCTGAAGCTTTCTTT
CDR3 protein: CASSLVDRDRAEAFF

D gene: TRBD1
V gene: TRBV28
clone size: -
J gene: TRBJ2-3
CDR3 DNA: TGTGCCAGCAGCCCCACCCCATCCAAACCCGGACAGGACCCACTCAGTGGCACAGATACGCAGTATTTT
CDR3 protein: CASSPTPSKPGQDPLSGTDTQYF

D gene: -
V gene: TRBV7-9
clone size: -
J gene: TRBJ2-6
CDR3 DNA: TGTGCCAGCAGCTCCCCCGGCCTACCTGGGGCCAACGTCCTGACTTTC
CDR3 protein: CASSSPGLPGANVLTF

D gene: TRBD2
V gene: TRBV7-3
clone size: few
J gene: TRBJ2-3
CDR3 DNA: TGTGCCAGCAGCTTAAGTGCGGGAGGATGGGATACGCAGTATTTT
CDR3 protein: CASSLSAGGWDTQYF

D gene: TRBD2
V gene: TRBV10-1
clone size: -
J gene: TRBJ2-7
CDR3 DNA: TGCGCCAGCAGTGAGCGGTGGGGGGGAGACGAGCAGTACTTC
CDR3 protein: CASSERWGGDEQYF

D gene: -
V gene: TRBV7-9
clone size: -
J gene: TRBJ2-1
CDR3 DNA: TGTGCCAGCAGCCCCGACCCCGACAATGAGCAGTTCTTC
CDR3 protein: CASSPDPDNEQFF

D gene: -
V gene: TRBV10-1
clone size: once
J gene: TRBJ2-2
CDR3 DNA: TGCGCCAGCAGTGGGACAACTTACACCGGGGAGCTGTTTTTT
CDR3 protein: CASSGTTYTGELFF

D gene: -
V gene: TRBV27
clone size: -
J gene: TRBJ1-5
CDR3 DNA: TGTGCCAGCAGTTTGAGAGGGTTTGGCAATCAGCCCCAGCATTTT
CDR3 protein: CASSLRGFGNQPQHF

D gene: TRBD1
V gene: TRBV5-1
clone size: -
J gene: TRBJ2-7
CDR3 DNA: TGCGCCAGCAGCTTAGCGCAGGGGGCTCTGTACGAGCAGTACTTC
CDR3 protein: CASSLAQGALYEQYF

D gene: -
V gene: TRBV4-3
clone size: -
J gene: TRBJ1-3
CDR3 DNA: TGCGCCAGCAGCCAAGATGGGCAGCCGGGGGGAAACACCATATATTTT
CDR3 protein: CASSQDGQPGGNTIYF

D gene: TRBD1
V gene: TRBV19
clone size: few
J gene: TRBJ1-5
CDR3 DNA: TGTGCCACCGATCAGGGGGGAAGCAATCAGCCCCAGCATTTT
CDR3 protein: CATDQGGSNQPQHF

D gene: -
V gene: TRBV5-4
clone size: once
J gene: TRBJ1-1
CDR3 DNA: TGTGCCAGCAGCTTGGACAGGGACTTCCCTGAAGCTTTCTTT
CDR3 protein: CASSLDRDFPEAFF

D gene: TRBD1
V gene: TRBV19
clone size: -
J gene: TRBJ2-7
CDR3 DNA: TGTGCCAGTAGTTCGACAGGGCGCTCCTACGAGCAGTACTTC
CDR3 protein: CASSSTGRSYEQYF

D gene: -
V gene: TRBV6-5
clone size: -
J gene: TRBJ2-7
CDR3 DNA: TGTGCCAGCAGTTCAGGACCCTCGAGCTCCTACGAGCAGTACTTC
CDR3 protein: CASSSGPSSSYEQYF

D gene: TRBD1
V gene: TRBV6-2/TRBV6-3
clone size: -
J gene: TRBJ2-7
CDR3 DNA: TGTGCCAGCAGTTGGCAGGGGGCAAGCGAGCAGTACTTC
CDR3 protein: CASSWQGASEQYF

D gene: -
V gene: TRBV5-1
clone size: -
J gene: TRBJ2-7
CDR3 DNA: TGCGCCAGCAGCTTGGGACGGATCTCCTACGAGCAGTACTTC
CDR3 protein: CASSLGRISYEQYF

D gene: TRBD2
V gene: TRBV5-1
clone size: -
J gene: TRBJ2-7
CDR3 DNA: TGCGCCAGCAGCTTGTTCTCCGGGGGGAACTACGAGCAGTACTTC
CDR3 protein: CASSLFSGGNYEQYF

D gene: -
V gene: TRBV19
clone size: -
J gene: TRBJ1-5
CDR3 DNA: TGTGCCAGTAGTTGGGTCGGGACCCAAAATCAGCCCCAGCATTTT
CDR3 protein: CASSWVGTQNQPQHF

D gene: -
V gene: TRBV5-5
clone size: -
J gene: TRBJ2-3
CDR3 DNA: TGTGCCAGCAGCTTGGGAGTAGATACGCAGTATTTT
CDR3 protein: CASSLGVDTQYF

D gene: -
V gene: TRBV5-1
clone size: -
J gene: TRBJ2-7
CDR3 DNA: TGCGCCAGCAGCGCCATTCCCAGGGGCCCTTCCTCCTACGAGCAGTACTTC
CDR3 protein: CASSAIPRGPSSYEQYF

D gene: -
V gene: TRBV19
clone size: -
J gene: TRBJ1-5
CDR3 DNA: TGTGCCAGTAGTACGACACGGATCAATCAGCCCCAGCATTTT
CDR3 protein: CASSTTRINQPQHF

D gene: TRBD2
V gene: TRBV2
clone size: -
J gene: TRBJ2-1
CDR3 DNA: TGTGCCAGCAGGCATACTAGCGGGGGTTACAATGAGCAGTTCTTC
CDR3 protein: CASRHTSGGYNEQFF

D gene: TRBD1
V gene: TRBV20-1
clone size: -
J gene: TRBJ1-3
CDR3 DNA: TGCAGTGCTAGTTCACAGGGGGCATCTGGAAACACCATATATTTT
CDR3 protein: CSASSQGASGNTIYF

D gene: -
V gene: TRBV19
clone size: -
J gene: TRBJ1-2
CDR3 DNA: TGTGCCAGTAGTATAGCCGCCATAAACTATGGCTACACCTTC
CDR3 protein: CASSIAAINYGYTF

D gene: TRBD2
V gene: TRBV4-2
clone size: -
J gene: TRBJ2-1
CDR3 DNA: TGTGCCAGCAGCCAAGATGCTAGCGGGGCAACCTACAATGAGCAGTTCTTC
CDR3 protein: CASSQDASGATYNEQFF

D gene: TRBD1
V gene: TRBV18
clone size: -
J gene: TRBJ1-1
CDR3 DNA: TGTGCCAGCTCATCGGGACAGATGAACACTGAAGCTTTCTTT
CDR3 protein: CASSSGQMNTEAFF

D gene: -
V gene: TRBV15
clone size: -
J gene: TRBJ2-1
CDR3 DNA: TGTGCCACCAGCAGAGGGCGAGGGGATCGCAATGAGCAGTTCTTC
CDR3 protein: CATSRGRGDRNEQFF

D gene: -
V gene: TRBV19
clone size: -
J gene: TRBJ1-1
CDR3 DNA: TGTGCCAGTAGTAACACCCTCGGGACTGAAGCTTTCTTT
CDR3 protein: CASSNTLGTEAFF

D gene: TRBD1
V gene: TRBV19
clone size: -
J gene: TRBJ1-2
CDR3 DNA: TGTGCCAGTAGTATAGTACAGGGGGCGAGAGGCTACACCTTC
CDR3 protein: CASSIVQGARGYTF

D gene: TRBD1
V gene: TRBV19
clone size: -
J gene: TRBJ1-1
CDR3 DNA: TGTGCCAGTAGTATGGGACAGGGGATGAACACTGAAGCTTTCTTT
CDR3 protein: CASSMGQGMNTEAFF

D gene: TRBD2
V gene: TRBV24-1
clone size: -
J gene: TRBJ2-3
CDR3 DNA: TGTGCCACCAGTGACCCCAAAGCGGGAGAGACAGATACGCAGTATTTT
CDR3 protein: CATSDPKAGETDTQYF

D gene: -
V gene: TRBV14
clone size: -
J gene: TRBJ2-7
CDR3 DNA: TGTGCCAGCAGCTTTAATAGTAGAAGTATGGGGGCCTACGAGCAGTACTTC
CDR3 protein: CASSFNSRSMGAYEQYF

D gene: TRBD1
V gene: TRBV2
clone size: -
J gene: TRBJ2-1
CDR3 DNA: TGTGCCAGCAGCGTTGCAGGGGGCTCATACAATGAGCAGTTCTTC
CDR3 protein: CASSVAGGSYNEQFF

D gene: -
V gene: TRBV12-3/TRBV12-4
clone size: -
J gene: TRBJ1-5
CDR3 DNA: TGTGCCAGCAGTCTGACAGTGATGCAGCCCCAGCATTTT
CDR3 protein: CASSLTVMQPQHF

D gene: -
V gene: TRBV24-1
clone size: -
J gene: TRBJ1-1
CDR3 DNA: TGTGCCACACCGGGGGGGGACGAAGCTTTCTTT
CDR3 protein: CATPGGDEAFF

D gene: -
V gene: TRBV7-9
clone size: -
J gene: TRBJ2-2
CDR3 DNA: TGTGCCAGCAGCTTCAAAGAGGGGTCGGTGAACACCGGGGAGCTGTTTTTT
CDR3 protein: CASSFKEGSVNTGELFF

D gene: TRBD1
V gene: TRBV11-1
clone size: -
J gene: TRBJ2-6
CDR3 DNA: TGTGCCAGCAGACAGGACAGGCGCTCTGGGGCCAACGTCCTGACTTTC
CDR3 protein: CASRQDRRSGANVLTF

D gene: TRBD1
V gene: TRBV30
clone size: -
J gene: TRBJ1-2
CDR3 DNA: TGTGCCTGGAGTACGGACAGGGGATATGGCTACACCTTC
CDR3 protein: CAWSTDRGYGYTF

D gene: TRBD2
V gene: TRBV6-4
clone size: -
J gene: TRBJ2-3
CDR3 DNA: TGTGCCAGCAGGCGGGAGGGTCGCGGCACAGATACGCAGTATTTT
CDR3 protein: CASRREGRGTDTQYF

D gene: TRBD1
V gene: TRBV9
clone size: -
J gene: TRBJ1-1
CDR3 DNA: TGTGCCAGCAGCGTACAGGGGGGGAACACTGAAGCTTTCTTT
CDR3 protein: CASSVQGGNTEAFF

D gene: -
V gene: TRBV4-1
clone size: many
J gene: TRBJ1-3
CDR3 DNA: TGCGCCAGCAGCCACACCCTCGGCAGGCCGGTCATGGGGAGCTCCTCTGGAAACACCATATATTTT
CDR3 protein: CASSHTLGRPVMGSSSGNTIYF

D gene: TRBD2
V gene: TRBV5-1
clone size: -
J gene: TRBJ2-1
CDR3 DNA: TGCGCCAGCAGCTACACTAGCGGGAGGACGAATGAGCAGTTCTTC
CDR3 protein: CASSYTSGRTNEQFF

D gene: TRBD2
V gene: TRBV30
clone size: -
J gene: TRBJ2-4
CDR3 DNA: TGTGCCTGGAGTGACCTAGCGGGAGGGGCGGGAAACATTCAGTACTTC
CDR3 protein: CAWSDLAGGAGNIQYF

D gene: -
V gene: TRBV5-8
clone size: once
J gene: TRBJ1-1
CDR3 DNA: TGTGCCAGCAGCTTGGGCAGGAACACTGAAGCTTTCTTT
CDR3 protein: CASSLGRNTEAFF